This T cell receptor (beta chain) is from a study of cytomegalovirus exposure and HLA in healthy donors. 60 Vbeta and 13 Jbeta primers were used in PCR. The repertoire was sequenced with immunoSEQ multiplex PCR; TCRdb's copy has only in-frame clones and lacks some. The sample lists approximately 150,000 clones; about 80% were seen once. Points from the study as a whole: Analysis was performed later, and it showed HLA-associated TCR beta chains to be more clonally expanded than equally common others. As confirmed in vitro, three CMV-associated chains were specific for CMV antigens. In a later analysis, DRB1 alleles had the most associated TCRs; HLA-C alleles the fewest. The classifier reportedly diagnosed cytomegalovirus status with high sensitivity and specificity.

As regards this clone: Antigen unknown.

The clonotype was recovered from a young man in good health and CMV-seronegative. Material for sequencing was PBMCs.

Here the CDR3 reads CASSGLPYEQYF. The DNA of the CDR3 is TGTGCCAGCAGCGGACTCCCCTACGAGCAGTACTTC. The rearrangement uses TRBV28 and TRBJ2-7; perhaps TRBD2 as D (5 bases). Germline loops: CDR1 MDHEN, CDR2 SYDVKM. The V end lost 6 bases, the J end lost 2 bases, and 8 bases lay between the germline ends. CDR3 size: 12 residues.